This T cell receptor (beta chain) appears in the sequencing data of a study of OX40 agonist ivuxolimab in advanced cancers. Study-wide background: Partial responses were observed in three patients, of whom one had hepatocellular carcinoma and two had cutaneous melanoma. Findings of the study overall: With doses of 0.1-3.0 mg/kg, partial responders showed among the lowest clonal expansion.

The protocol was immunoSEQ multiplex PCR, while the TCRdb copy is restricted to in-frame clones and leaves out a portion. The sample comprises about 40,000 clones, more than 70% of which are singletons, and 20% to 25% rests with the top ten. Autoimmune disease history or systemic immunosuppression led to patients being barred. V lost 4 bases to trimming and J lost 3 bases; unmatched junction nucleotides: 3. The CDR3 extends over 13 amino acids. Germline values: CDR1 MGHRA, CDR2 YSYEKL. This clone showed up just a few times. The antigen is undetermined. The TCR was taken from an adult with an advanced solid tumor such as melanoma, head and neck, liver or kidney cancer. The specimen comprised CD4+ or CD8+ T cells sorted from blood, sampled in a trial of the OX40 agonist ivuxolimab. J is TRBJ2-7 and V is TRBV4-1, with TRBD1 identical over 7 bases. The CDR3 nucleotides read TGCGCCAGCAGCCGGACAGGTCTCTACGAGCAGTACTTC. Encoded protein: CASSRTGLYEQYF.